This T cell receptor beta chain comes out of a study of T cell repertoires and Cas9 in healthy adults (dated by TCRdb to 2016 to 2019). Looking at the study overall: Within the CD4 and CD8 compartments, SpCas9-reactive T cells were assessed for multi-effector potency, cytotoxicity and lineage determination. Preexisting T cell immunity against the Streptococcus pyogenes Cas9 nuclease (SpCas9) used in CRISPR gene editing was examined in the study. Points the paper makes about the study in general: SpCas9-reactive regulatory T cells were reported to mitigate proliferation and function of SpCas9-reactive effector T cells in vitro.

Healthy humans served as the donors. Library method: the immunoSEQ multiplex PCR assay. Here the immuneACCESS table is served through TCRdb, limited to in-frame sequences with V and J called. Missing clones are a known gap in these copies; in checked studies unresolved V genes cover under half, and the rest lacks a known reason. The sample yields tens of thousands of clones; about nine tenths were counted once. The ten biggest clones cover roughly 0.69% of the sample. Remarks on this clone: The antigen it recognizes is unknown. The record has no base qualities; no much larger clone is one base away.

The receptor comes from a human donor in good health. The source material was CD4+ effector T cells (CD127+, CD25-, CD137-, CD154-) from PBMCs; culture status not recorded.

The sequenced DNA is TGTGCCAGCAGTTACTCGATCGGGGGACAGACCCAGTACTTC. Translation gives CASSYSIGGQTQYF. The chain uses TRBV6-5 and TRBJ2-5; TRBD2 could be the D gene, as 6 bases match. Trimming costs V 0 bases and J 6 bases, and their ends lie 11 bases apart. Reading the germline V gene gives CDR1 MNHEY and CDR2 SVGAGI. The CDR3, cysteine through phenylalanine, is 14 amino acids long. Only the CDR3 DNA is retained, 42 bases long and in frame from the first base.